The T cell receptor beta chain described here comes from a study of regulatory T cells in long-lasting Graves disease. Overall study context: Graves' patients with a new diagnosis had received antithyroid drugs under 3 months.

With iRepertoire HTBI primers and Arm-PCR of CDR3 regions, TCR beta libraries were built. TCRdb processed the multiplex PCR reads anew with MiXCR; each CDR3 protein has one entry. Of 300,000 to 450,000 distinct CDR3 sequences listed, around 16% are singletons. This clonotype was seen only a few times. Its specificity is not known. Specified time point: newly diagnosed GD, antithyroid drugs for less than 3 months. Construction of the TCR library relied on RNA isolated from PBMCs. Overall study results and limits: Persistent-disease Graves' patients showed less TCR diversity than new cases. Owing to a sample size that was small, accuracy may have been reduced.

Trimming removed 10 bases at V and 2 bases at J, with 8 bases between. This CDR3 comprises 11 residues. Germline lookup yields CDR1 LNHDA and CDR2 SQIVND (reference sequence). The chain carries TRBV19 and TRBJ1-1; D unclear. Sample: peripheral blood mononuclear cells (PBMCs), taken at new diagnosis, from a patient treated with antithyroid drugs. This TCR was sampled from a female donor with Graves disease. The CDR3 reads CATDTNTEAFF. The CDR3 DNA reads as TGTGCCACCGACACAAACACTGAAGCTTTCTTT.